This TCR beta chain was recovered during a study of blood T cell repertoires in COVID-19. Study as a whole: Researchers got acute and convalescent COVID-19 samples from the United States, Italy and Spain.

As processed by the authors: Estimated nucleated cell counts came from reference gene primer amplification. Profiled with immunoSEQ multiplex PCR; TCRdb holds only in-frame clones, not every one. From that table come the V and J calls and clone size; the DNA was used to work out D and trimming. The sample carries under 150,000 clones, about nine tenths recorded once. V was cut by 0 bases and J by 2 bases, with 20 bases left in between. Germline CDR1 and CDR2: KGHSH and LQKENI. This CDR3 has 19 amino acids. Sequencing was done on a sample of peripheral blood. This TCR was recovered from a human donor in a cohort sampled during active COVID-19. The rearrangement joins TRBV18 to TRBJ2-4; TRBD2 might be the D (6 bases). The CDR3 DNA reads TGTGCCAGCTCACCACCATCGGGACTCTTTCTTTATCCCAAAAACATTCAGTACTTC. Protein sequence: CASSPPSGLFLYPKNIQYF.